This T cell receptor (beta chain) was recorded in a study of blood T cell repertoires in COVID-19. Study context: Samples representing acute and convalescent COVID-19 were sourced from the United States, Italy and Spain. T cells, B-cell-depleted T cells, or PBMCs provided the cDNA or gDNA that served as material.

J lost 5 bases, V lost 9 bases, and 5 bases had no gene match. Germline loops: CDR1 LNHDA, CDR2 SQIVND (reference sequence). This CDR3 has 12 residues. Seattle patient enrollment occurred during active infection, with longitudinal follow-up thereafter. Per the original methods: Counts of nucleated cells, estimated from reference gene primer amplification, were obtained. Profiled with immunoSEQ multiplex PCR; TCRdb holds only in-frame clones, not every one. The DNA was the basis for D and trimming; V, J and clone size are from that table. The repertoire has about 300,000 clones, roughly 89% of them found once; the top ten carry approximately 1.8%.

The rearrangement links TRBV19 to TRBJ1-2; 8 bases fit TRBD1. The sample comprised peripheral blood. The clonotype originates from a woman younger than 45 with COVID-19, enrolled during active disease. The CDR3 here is CASSGGAYGYTF. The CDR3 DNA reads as TGTGCCAGCTCAGGGGGCGCTTATGGCTACACCTTC.